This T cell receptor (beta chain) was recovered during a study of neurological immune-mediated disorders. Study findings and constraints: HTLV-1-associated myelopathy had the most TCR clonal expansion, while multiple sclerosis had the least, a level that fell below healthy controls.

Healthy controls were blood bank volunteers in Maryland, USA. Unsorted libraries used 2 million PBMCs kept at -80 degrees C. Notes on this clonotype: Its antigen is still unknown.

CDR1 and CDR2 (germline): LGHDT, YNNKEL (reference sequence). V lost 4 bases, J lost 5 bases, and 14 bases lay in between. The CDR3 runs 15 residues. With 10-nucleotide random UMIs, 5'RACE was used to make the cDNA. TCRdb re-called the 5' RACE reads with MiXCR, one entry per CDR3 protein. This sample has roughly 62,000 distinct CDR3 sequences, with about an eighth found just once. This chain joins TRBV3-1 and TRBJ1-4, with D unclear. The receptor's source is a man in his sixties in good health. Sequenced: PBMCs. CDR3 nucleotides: TGTGCCAGCAGCCTTAAGAGCGGTGCGAATGAAAAACTGTTTTTT. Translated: CASSLKSGANEKLFF.